One and the same sample provided the 28 T cell receptor beta chains below, sequenced in a study of early T cells in non-severe SARS-CoV-2 infection. Each CDR3 protein gets one entry after TCRdb re-called the 5' RACE reads with MiXCR. The sample has some 88,000 distinct CDR3 sequences; roughly 15% are singletons. Material: whole blood, obtained at baseline. The receptors were sampled from an adult who was a healthcare worker with PCR-confirmed SARS-CoV-2 infection or an uninfected control (not recorded which).

The rearrangement uses TRBV10-3 and TRBJ2-7; 7 nucleotides align to TRBD1. Germline V gene lookup returns CDR1 ENHRY and CDR2 SYGVKD. V shed 3 bases and J 0 bases; nucleotides not matched to a gene: 2. The CDR3 totals 14 residues. The CDR3 loop reads CAISEGGSSYEQYF. In nucleotides, the CDR3 is TGTGCCATCAGTGAAGGGGGCAGCTCCTACGAGCAGTACTTC.

This clonotype showed up just a few times. The chain employs TRBV6-5 and TRBJ1-2, with a weak D call TRBD1 (5 bases). The CDR3 spans 14 residues. Between the trimmed V and J ends, which lost 6 bases and 6 bases, there was a span of 17 bases. Germline-derived CDR1 and CDR2 are MNHEY and SVGAGI. The CDR3, as DNA: TGTGCCAGCAGCCCGGGACGGTTCGTTGATGGCTACACCTTC. The encoded protein is CASSPGRFVDGYTF.

This clonotype was detected ten times or more. The chain has TRBV30 and TRBJ2-2; D gene unclear. Looked up from germline, CDR1 is GTSNPN and CDR2 is SVGIG (reference sequence). V was clipped by 2 bases and J by 4 bases, with 8 bases between them. The CDR3 has 13 amino acids. This CDR3 is CAWSKASTGELFF. CDR3 coding DNA: TGTGCCTGGAGTAAGGCCTCCACCGGGGAGCTGTTTTTT.

This clonotype was detected a few times. V gene TRBV20-1 combines with J gene TRBJ2-1, with 11 bases aligning to TRBD2. In germline, CDR1 is DFQATT, CDR2 SNEGSKA (reference sequence). The CDR3 covers 15 residues. V lost 1 base, J lost 2 bases, and 1 base stayed unmatched. As DNA, the CDR3 is TGCAGTGCTAGAGGACTAGCGGGAACCTACAATGAGCAGTTCTTC. This translates into CSARGLAGTYNEQFF.

CDR3 in DNA: TGTGCCAGCAGTCTAGCCGGGACAAGGGGTCTAGAGCAGTACTTC. Encoded protein: CASSLAGTRGLEQYF. This chain uses TRBV27 with TRBJ2-7; maybe TRBD1 (6 bases). The CDR3 runs 15 residues. The germline V gene has CDR1 MNHEY and CDR2 SMNVEV (reference sequence). Trimming took off 5 bases at V and 7 bases at J, with 21 bases between the two ends.

This clonotype was found a few times. V and J are TRBV24-1 and TRBJ1-5; D is ambiguous. The CDR3 sequence is 14 residues long. V was shortened by 3 bases and J by 6 bases, with 11 bases between the two germline ends. The germline CDR1 and CDR2 sequences are KGHDR and SFDVKD. The CDR3 spells CATSDRPQSQPQHF. The CDR3 bases are TGTGCCACCAGTGATCGGCCCCAGAGTCAGCCCCAGCATTTT.

Only a few counts were recorded for this clonotype. The chain combines TRBV19 with TRBJ1-1; D call uncertain. V was clipped by 5 bases and J by 0 bases, with 7 bases between them. The CDR3 has 13 amino acids. From germline, CDR1 is LNHDA and CDR2 SQIVND (reference sequence). The CDR3 loop is CASSVAMNTEAFF. CDR3 sequence (DNA): TGTGCCAGTAGTGTTGCCATGAACACTGAAGCTTTCTTT.

This chain connects TRBV7-6 to TRBJ2-5; possibly TRBD2 for D (7 bases). The CDR3 is made up of 15 amino acids. The germline gives CDR1 SGHVS, CDR2 FNYEAQ. Trimming stripped 1 base from V and 4 bases from J, with 13 bases between. For the CDR3, the DNA is TGTGCCAGCAGCTTAGACGGGGGGCGAGTAGAGACCCAGTACTTC. This sequence encodes CASSLDGGRVETQYF.

For the CDR3, the DNA is TGCAGTGCTAGGGGGCCAACCTACGAGCAGTACTTC. As protein: CSARGPTYEQYF. This chain joins TRBV20-1 and TRBJ2-7, with TRBD1 as a possible D gene (5 bases). The CDR3 contains 12 residues. V lost 3 bases to trimming and J lost 2 bases, with 8 bases between them. Germline V gene sequence: CDR1 DFQATT, CDR2 SNEGSKA (reference sequence).

This clonotype was recorded at least ten times. The chain employs TRBV12-3 or TRBV12-4 and TRBJ1-1; D call uncertain. With 5 bases removed from V and 8 bases from J, the gap between germline ends came to 18 bases. This CDR3 spans 14 amino acids. The CDR3 nucleotides read TGTGCCAGCAGTCAGCTAACAAAGCGATCGGAAGCTTTCTTT. It codes for CASSQLTKRSEAFF.

V is TRBV5-7 and J is TRBJ2-7; D not resolved. TRBV5-7 is flagged as an ORF with uncertain function. The V end was cut by 3 bases, the J end by 13 bases, with 14 bases between. This CDR3 has 11 amino acids. The CDR3 nucleotides read TGTGCCAGCAGCTGGGTCACGGATCGCTACTTC. Translated, it gives CASSWVTDRYF.

The chain joins TRBV7-6 to TRBJ2-5; 7 positions match TRBD2. The trim removed 4 bases at V and 4 bases at J, leaving 6 bases unmatched. CDR1 and CDR2 (germline): SGHVS, FNYEAQ. The CDR3 length is 14 residues. The CDR3 DNA is TGTGCCAGCAGCTCACGGACTAGTTCAGAGACCCAGTACTTC. Translated: CASSSRTSSETQYF.

The rearrangement uses TRBV28 and TRBJ1-1, with TRBD1 matching 10 bases. Trimming at V came to 5 bases and at J to 4 bases, leaving 10 bases not matched to a gene. This CDR3 spans 16 amino acids. The germline V gene encodes CDR1 MDHEN and CDR2 SYDVKM. As DNA, the CDR3 is TGTGCCAGCAGTGCTCCCGGGACAGGGGCTGGCACTGAAGCTTTCTTT. Amino acid sequence: CASSAPGTGAGTEAFF.

This clonotype has a handful of counts. V usage is TRBV6-6 and J usage is TRBJ2-1; D may be TRBD1 or TRBD2 (5 bases each). From germline, CDR1 is MNHNY and CDR2 SVGAGI (reference sequence). This CDR3 region has 14 residues. Between the trimmed V and J ends, which lost 10 bases and 6 bases, there was a span of 19 bases. CDR3 sequence: CAIKGMLASNEQFF. DNA for the CDR3: TGTGCCATTAAGGGGATGCTAGCTTCCAATGAGCAGTTCTTC.

The CDR3 DNA reads TGCAGTGCTCAACCCGGGACAGCTAATGAAAAACTGTTTTTT. Its translation: CSAQPGTANEKLFF. The gene calls are TRBV20-1 and TRBJ1-4; 7 bases map to TRBD1. CDR1 DFQATT and CDR2 SNEGSKA come from the germline V gene (reference sequence). V shed 5 bases, J shed 3 bases, and the junction held 6 bases outside the gene matches. The CDR3 contains 14 residues.

The table lists this clonotype with many counts. The chain recombines TRBV19 with TRBJ1-5; unclear D gene. V was shortened by 3 bases and J by 2 bases, with 11 bases between the two germline ends. The CDR3 covers 15 residues. Germline values: CDR1 LNHDA, CDR2 SQIVND (reference sequence). Written as DNA, the CDR3 is TGTGCCAGTAGTATTGAGTACTGGGGCAATCAGCCCCAGCATTTT. Translated: CASSIEYWGNQPQHF. Looking up the rest from reference TRBV19 and TRBJ1-5 gives the full variable domain: DGGITQSPKYLFRKEGQNVTLSCEQNLNHDAMYWYRQDPGQGLRLIYYSQIVNDFQKGDIAEGYSVSREKKESFPLTVTSAQKNPTAFYLCASSIEYWGNQPQHFGDGTRLSIL.

This clonotype was detected a few times. J is TRBJ1-5 and V is TRBV20-1; possible D gene TRBD1, 6 bases. V lost 6 bases and J 8 bases, leaving 11 bases between the germline ends. Germline V CDR1 and CDR2: DFQATT, SNEGSKA (reference sequence). The length of the CDR3 is 11 residues. CDR3 bases: TGCAGTGCACAGAGGGGGAAGCCCCAGCATTTT. This codes for CSAQRGKPQHF.

In this sample, this clonotype turned up a few times. The chain uses TRBV7-6 and TRBJ1-1; D gene uncertain. Germline CDR1 reads SGHVS; CDR2 reads FNYEAQ. Trimming stripped 2 bases from V and 0 bases from J, with 10 bases between. The CDR3 covers 15 residues. The CDR3 loop reads CASSLYENMNTEAFF. DNA of the CDR3: TGTGCCAGCAGCTTATACGAAAACATGAACACTGAAGCTTTCTTT.

This clonotype has just a few counts. The chain recombines TRBV7-9 with TRBJ1-1; 9 positions match TRBD1. Germline V gene data show CDR1 as SEHNR and CDR2 as FQNEAQ (reference sequence). Germline trimming cut 5 bases from V and 6 bases from J; bases unmatched to any gene: 4. The CDR3 totals 13 residues. CDR3 in amino acids: CASSPTGGSEAFF. CDR3 coding DNA: TGTGCCAGCAGCCCGACAGGGGGGTCTGAAGCTTTCTTT.

The chain links TRBV4-1 to TRBJ2-7; a weak D match, TRBD1 (5 bases). The CDR3 sequence is 15 residues long. V lost 1 base and J 7 bases, leaving 17 bases between the germline ends. Germline values: CDR1 MGHRA, CDR2 YSYEKL. The CDR3 sequence: CASSQGTGRGEEQYF. The CDR3 DNA is TGCGCCAGCAGCCAAGGCACAGGTCGTGGAGAGGAGCAGTACTTC.

V usage is TRBV28 and J usage is TRBJ2-1; D gene uncertain. V lost 7 bases and J lost 3, with 7 bases in between. Germline CDR1 MDHEN, CDR2 SYDVKM. There are 12 residues in the CDR3. For the CDR3, the DNA is TGTGCCAGCATCAACCTCTACAATGAGCAGTTCTTC. This encodes CASINLYNEQFF.

CDR3: CSAGSGTSSYEQYF. The CDR3 region has the DNA TGCAGTGCTGGTAGCGGGACGAGCTCCTACGAGCAGTACTTC. V gene TRBV20-1 combines with J gene TRBJ2-7, with 8 positions matching TRBD2. V shed 5 bases, J shed 0 bases, and the junction held 6 bases outside the gene matches. There are 14 residues in the CDR3. Germline CDR1 reads DFQATT; CDR2 reads SNEGSKA (reference sequence).

Worth noting for this clonotype: One end of the junction fails to match germline, which may point to a read error. The chain joins TRBV7-9 to TRBJ2-7; D is tentatively TRBD1 or TRBD2 (5 bases each). This CDR3 comprises 12 residues. From germline, CDR1 is SEHNR and CDR2 FQNEAQ (reference sequence). DNA for the CDR3: TGTGCCAGCAGCCCAGATGGGGGACGGTGGAACTTC. The encoded protein is CASSPDGGRWNF.

This clonotype appeared a few times. This chain links TRBV7-2 with TRBJ1-2; 7 bases are shared with TRBD1. Germline CDR1 SGHTA, CDR2 FQGNSA. After removal of 4 bases from V and 4 bases from J, the junction contained 6 bases not matched to a gene. CDR3 length: 14 residues. DNA of the CDR3: TGTGCCAGCAGCTCTTCCTACAGGGGCTATGGCTACACCTTC. This translates into CASSSSYRGYGYTF.

This clonotype was observed a few times. The chain uses TRBV5-4 and TRBJ2-3; the match to TRBD1 covers 9 bases. The V and J ends lost 2 bases and 7 bases, in that order; junction bases with no gene match: 8. The CDR3 is 15 residues long. Germline CDR1 reads SGHNT; CDR2 reads YYREEE (reference sequence). The CDR3 DNA reads as TGTGCCAGCAGCTTAACAGGGGGCGGTGATCATACGCAGTATTTT. This codes for CASSLTGGGDHTQYF.

This clonotype was counted many times. This chain connects TRBV11-2 to TRBJ2-7; D is unclear. The CDR3 is 13 residues long. Germline CDR1 reads SGHAT; CDR2 reads FQNNGV. Trimming left V 3 bases short and J 2 bases short, with 8 bases between. CDR3 bases: TGTGCCAGCAGCTTGGGCCTAGCCTACGAGCAGTACTTC. Its protein product is CASSLGLAYEQYF.

In this sample, this clonotype turned up a few times. This rearrangement joins TRBV7-2 to TRBJ2-1; D call uncertain. Between the trimmed V and J ends, which lost 2 bases and 9 bases, there was a span of 8 bases. Germline V gene lookup returns CDR1 SGHTA and CDR2 FQGNSA. The CDR3 has 12 amino acids. CDR3 sequence: CASSLSLVEQFF. In DNA form, the CDR3 reads TGTGCCAGCAGCTTATCATTGGTTGAGCAGTTCTTC.

The chain carries TRBV5-5 and TRBJ2-2, with D perhaps matching TRBD1 or TRBD2 (5 bases each). Trimming shortened V by 3 bases and J by 0 bases, and 9 bases separated the two germline ends. The CDR3 is made up of 15 amino acids. Germline V CDR1 and CDR2: SGHKS, YYEKEE (reference sequence). Here the CDR3 reads CASSWGLANTGELFF. For the CDR3, the DNA is TGTGCCAGCAGCTGGGGGTTAGCGAACACCGGGGAGCTGTTTTTT.